These 8 T cell receptor beta chains came from one sample sequenced in a study of CD8 T cells in Susac syndrome. Random hexamers were used to reverse transcribe the RNA input (about 0.5 to 1 ug). TCRdb analysed the immunoSEQ multiplex PCR reads with MiXCR anew, one entry per CDR3 protein. Here the sample spans 130,000 or so distinct CDR3 sequences, roughly 76% being singletons. Sequences were obtained from CD8+ T cells from PBMCs. The receptors come from a human donor with multiple sclerosis.

This chain joins TRBV27 and TRBJ1-2; D is uncertain. The V end lost 0 bases, the J end lost 3 bases, and 14 bases lay between the germline ends. The CDR3 runs 16 residues. From germline, CDR1 is MNHEY and CDR2 SMNVEV (reference sequence). CDR3 DNA: TGTGCCAGCAGTTTATCGCATGGGGAAATAGACTATGGCTACACCTTC. This translates into CASSLSHGEIDYGYTF.

The chain joins TRBV12-3 or TRBV12-4 to TRBJ1-5; D is uncertain. This CDR3 has 13 residues. Deletions cut 5 bases from V and 7 bases from J, with 12 bases between. In DNA, the CDR3 is TGTGCCAGCAGTGCGCTTCGGGGACAGCCCCAGCATTTT. It specifies CASSALRGQPQHF.

The chain is built from TRBV14 and TRBJ1-1; D is undetermined. V was shortened by 0 bases and J by 7 bases, with 15 bases between the two germline ends. Germline-derived CDR1 and CDR2 are SGHDN and FVKESK. This CDR3 region has 15 residues. The CDR3 here is CASSQEPEMSIEAFF. In DNA form, the CDR3 reads TGTGCCAGCAGCCAAGAGCCGGAAATGTCCATTGAAGCTTTCTTT.

The chain couples TRBV20-1 to TRBJ2-1; D gene uncertain. Trimming shortened V by 0 bases and J by 8 bases, and 14 bases separated the two germline ends. Germline-derived CDR1 and CDR2 are DFQATT and SNEGSKA (reference sequence). This CDR3 is built from 14 residues. The CDR3 DNA reads as TGCAGTGCTAGAGATCTGGAGTTAACGGATGAGCAGTTCTTC. It codes for CSARDLELTDEQFF.

This chain uses TRBV7-9 with TRBJ1-1; no firm D call. V was cut by 11 bases and J by 2 bases, with 12 bases left in between. Germline V gene sequence: CDR1 SEHNR, CDR2 FQNEAQ (reference sequence). The CDR3 sequence is 12 residues long. CDR3 sequence: CAPEGVNTEAFF. Here the CDR3 DNA reads TGTGCCCCCGAGGGTGTCAACACTGAAGCTTTCTTT.

This chain joins TRBV6-1 and TRBJ1-5; TRBD1 agrees at 8 bases. Unmatched junction bases numbered 10, after V lost 6 bases and J lost 6 bases. Germline V gene sequence: CDR1 MNHNS, CDR2 SASEGT. The CDR3 sequence is 15 residues long. For the CDR3, the DNA is TGTGCCAGCAGCCCCTGGACAGGGCGCGGTCAGCCCCAGCATTTT. It specifies CASSPWTGRGQPQHF.

Details on this clonotype: The junction differs from germline at one of its ends, possibly a read error. The V gene is TRBV6-4, the J gene TRBJ1-1; 7 bases align to TRBD1. Germline loops: CDR1 MRHNA, CDR2 SNTAGT. The CDR3 has 14 residues. The CDR3 sequence is CASSYSGTESEAFF. As DNA, the CDR3 is TGTGCCAGCAGTTACTCCGGGACAGAAAGTGAAGCTTTCTTT.

J is TRBJ1-1 and V is TRBV5-5; 8 bases line up with TRBD1. V shed 0 bases and J 5 bases; nucleotides not matched to a gene: 6. Germline V gene data show CDR1 as SGHKS and CDR2 as YYEKEE (reference sequence). This CDR3 has 15 residues. The CDR3 reads CASSLDARGRTEAFF. CDR3 in DNA: TGTGCCAGCAGCTTGGATGCCAGGGGGCGGACTGAAGCTTTCTTT.